One and the same sample provided the 19 T cell receptor beta chains below, sequenced in a study of CD8 T cells in ankylosing spondylitis. Via MiXCR, TCRdb re-called the 5' RACE reads, giving one row per CDR3 protein. The table lists around 180,000 distinct CDR3 sequences, 13% of them singletons, with 9.5% to 12% in the top ten. Material: blood, either unsorted or a sorted T cell fraction (not recorded which). The source of these receptors is a female donor with ankylosing spondylitis or in good health (not recorded which).

This clonotype was observed many times. The J gene is TRBJ2-1, the V gene TRBV20-1; D gene unclear. CDR1 and CDR2 from the germline V gene are DFQATT and SNEGSKA (reference sequence). Trimming left V 7 bases short and J 4 bases short, with 11 bases between. The CDR3 is made up of 12 amino acids. The CDR3 region is CSVSTVYNEQFF. As DNA, the CDR3 is TGCAGTGTTTCGACCGTTTACAATGAGCAGTTCTTC.

This clonotype appeared many times. The chain combines TRBV6-5 with TRBJ1-5; tentatively, D is TRBD1 (5 bases). Trimming removed 4 bases at V and 5 bases at J, with 9 bases between. This CDR3 is built from 13 residues. Germline loops: CDR1 MNHEY, CDR2 SVGAGI. The CDR3 coding sequence is TGTGCCAGCAGTTGGGGGGAGGATCAGCCCCAGCATTTT. The encoded protein is CASSWGEDQPQHF.

This clonotype was found many times. The chain couples TRBV7-3 to TRBJ2-1, with 11 nucleotides matching TRBD2. The trim removed 4 bases at V and 4 bases at J, leaving 3 bases unmatched. Per the germline V gene, CDR1 is SGHTA and CDR2 is FQGTGA. The CDR3 covers 15 residues. CDR3: CASSSGLAGYNEQFF. The CDR3 DNA is TGTGCCAGCAGCTCTGGACTAGCGGGTTACAATGAGCAGTTCTTC.

This clonotype was observed a handful of times. The chain uses TRBV18 and TRBJ1-1; D may be TRBD1 (5 bases). This CDR3 region has 16 residues. Germline values: CDR1 KGHSH, CDR2 LQKENI. Trimming removed 2 bases at V and 0 bases at J, with 13 bases between. The CDR3 DNA is TGTGCCAGCTCACCAGCGAGGGTAGGGGTGAACACTGAAGCTTTCTTT. Amino acid sequence: CASSPARVGVNTEAFF.

In this sample, this clonotype turned up many times. The chain couples TRBV6-1 to TRBJ1-4; 9 positions agree with TRBD1. Per germline, CDR1 MNHNS and CDR2 SASEGT. J gave up 8 bases and V 4 bases, and 5 bases lay outside the gene matches. The CDR3 has 14 residues. This CDR3 reads CASSVQGAGEKLFF. The CDR3 nucleotides are TGTGCCAGCAGTGTACAGGGGGCTGGGGAAAAACTGTTTTTT.

This clonotype was counted at least ten times. This chain links TRBV7-7 with TRBJ2-1, with D possibly TRBD1 on 6 matching bases. In germline, CDR1 is SSHAT, CDR2 FNYEAQ (reference sequence). Between the trimmed V and J ends, which lost 1 base and 6 bases, there was a span of 7 bases. The CDR3 spans 13 residues. Here the CDR3 reads CASSLGQANEQFF. The CDR3, as DNA: TGTGCCAGCAGCTTAGGACAGGCCAATGAGCAGTTCTTC. The variable domain in full, completed from reference TRBV7-7 and TRBJ2-1, reads GAGVSQSPRYKVTKRGQDVTLRCDPISSHATLYWYQQALGQGPEFLTYFNYEAQPDKSGLPSDRFSAERPEGSISTLTIQRTEQRDSAMYRCASSLGQANEQFFGPGTRLTVL.

This clonotype was observed a few times. The rearrangement links TRBV3-1 to TRBJ2-1; D is unclear. The germline V and J ends were trimmed by 3 bases and 5 bases, with 14 bases remaining between them. The CDR3 is made up of 15 amino acids. The germline gives CDR1 LGHDT, CDR2 YNNKEL (reference sequence). For the CDR3, the DNA is TGTGCCAGCAGCCATGAAAGGGCCCTTAACAATGAGCAGTTCTTC. It translates to CASSHERALNNEQFF.

This clonotype was detected many times. The chain has TRBV6-1 and TRBJ1-1; D unclear. CDR3 length: 14 residues. V gave up 6 bases and J gave up 1 base, with 12 bases separating them. Germline CDR1 is MNHNS and CDR2 is SASEGT. As DNA, the CDR3 is TGTGCCAGCAGCCCAGTTGGGGAGAACACTGAAGCTTTCTTT. It yields the protein CASSPVGENTEAFF.

This clonotype was detected ten times or more. The V gene is TRBV10-3, the J gene TRBJ2-7; a possible D gene is TRBD1 (6 bases). V was cut by 7 bases and J by 0 bases, with 10 bases left in between. The CDR3 contains 13 residues. Germline V gene sequence: CDR1 ENHRY, CDR2 SYGVKD. CDR3 nucleotide sequence: TGTGCCATCAAAGGACAGAGCTCCTACGAGCAGTACTTC. Protein sequence: CAIKGQSSYEQYF.

The chain combines TRBV30 with TRBJ2-1; D may be TRBD2 (6 bases). V was pared by 4 bases and J by 9 bases, with 16 bases between. Germline loops: CDR1 GTSNPN, CDR2 SVGIG (reference sequence). The CDR3 contains 13 residues. CDR3 nucleotide sequence: TGTGCCTGGAAAGGTTCTAGCGCGACTGAGCAGTTCTTC. It encodes CAWKGSSATEQFF.

J is TRBJ2-7 and V is TRBV25-1; TRBD2 matches at 7 bases. The length of the CDR3 is 13 residues. After removal of 4 bases from V and 6 bases from J, the junction contained 6 bases not matched to a gene. The germline V gene has CDR1 MGHDK and CDR2 SYGVNS. The CDR3 region has the DNA TGTGCCAGCAGTGGTAGCGGGTCAAGCGAGCAGTACTTC. Protein: CASSGSGSSEQYF.

This clonotype was observed at least ten times. This chain joins TRBV5-1 and TRBJ2-1, with TRBD2 matching over 8 bases. V was pared by 3 bases and J by 8 bases, with 10 bases of the junction left unmatched. The CDR3 extends over 15 amino acids. The germline V gene encodes CDR1 SGHRS and CDR2 YFSETQ. CDR3 residues: CASSSSGLVSDEQFF. CDR3 bases: TGCGCCAGCAGCTCGTCGGGACTAGTAAGCGATGAGCAGTTCTTC.

This clonotype was counted at least ten times. The chain employs TRBV24-1 and TRBJ2-2; 9 bases are a match to TRBD2. This CDR3 comprises 15 residues. In germline, CDR1 is KGHDR, CDR2 SFDVKD. Germline trimming cut 5 bases from V and 5 bases from J; bases unmatched to any gene: 5. The CDR3 protein is CATSVAGGSTGELFF. CDR3 DNA sequence: TGTGCCACCAGTGTTGCGGGAGGGTCTACCGGGGAGCTGTTTTTT.

This clonotype has ten or more counts. The J gene is TRBJ1-4, the V gene TRBV24-1; weak D call: TRBD1 (5 bases). This CDR3 is built from 12 residues. Germline CDR1 is KGHDR and CDR2 is SFDVKD. V was trimmed by 5 bases and J by 5 bases, leaving 5 bases between them. CDR3 sequence reads: CATSGGNEKLFF. As DNA, the CDR3 is TGTGCCACCAGTGGGGGGAATGAAAAACTGTTTTTT.

This clonotype was detected only a few times. The chain joins TRBV18 to TRBJ2-3; 8 bases line up with TRBD1. CDR3 length equals 18 residues. CDR1 and CDR2 from the germline V gene are KGHSH and LQKENI. The V segment lost 2 bases and the J segment 1 base; nucleotides outside the gene matches: 11. Here the CDR3 reads CASSPITSAQGGTDTQYF. The CDR3 DNA reads as TGTGCCAGCTCACCAATAACGTCGGCACAGGGGGGCACAGATACGCAGTATTTT.

The table lists this clonotype with many counts. J is TRBJ2-7 and V is TRBV7-2; 8 bases map to TRBD2. The CDR3 runs to 15 residues. Germline V gene sequence: CDR1 SGHTA, CDR2 FQGNSA. The V gene end was trimmed by 3 bases and the J gene end by 0 bases; junction bases not matched to a gene: 4. CDR3 DNA sequence: TGTGCCAGCAGCTTGACACTAGCGGACTCCTACGAGCAGTACTTC. It encodes CASSLTLADSYEQYF.

V and J are TRBV20-1 and TRBJ2-2; D call uncertain. Germline V CDR1 and CDR2: DFQATT, SNEGSKA (reference sequence). The CDR3 is made up of 14 amino acids. Trimming left V 3 bases short and J 5 bases short, with 13 bases between. The CDR3 region is CSASRRSWTGELFF. CDR3 DNA sequence: TGCAGTGCTAGCCGACGGAGTTGGACCGGGGAGCTGTTTTTT.

V is TRBV20-1 and J is TRBJ2-2, with 14 bases identical to TRBD2. The CDR3 length is 17 residues. CDR1 and CDR2 from the germline V gene are DFQATT and SNEGSKA (reference sequence). This CDR3 is CGAPGLAGDGNTGELFF. As DNA, the CDR3 is TGCGGGGCGCCGGGACTAGCGGGAGATGGAAACACCGGGGAGCTGTTTTTT.

The chain uses TRBV5-1 and TRBJ2-2, with TRBD1 matching 10 bases. Unmatched junction bases numbered 6, after V lost 2 bases and J lost 2 bases. CDR1 and CDR2 from the germline V gene are SGHRS and YFSETQ. This CDR3 is 17 amino acids long. This CDR3 is CASSFTTGGFNTGELFF. The CDR3 DNA follows: TGCGCCAGCAGCTTTACGACAGGGGGCTTTAACACCGGGGAGCTGTTTTTT.